This T cell receptor beta chain derives from a study of radiation and T cells in renal cell carcinoma. On this clone: Its antigen is as yet unknown.

Germline V gives CDR1 SGHVS, CDR2 FQNEAQ. CDR3 length: 13 amino acids. V dropped 5 bases and J dropped 11; count of bases not matched to a gene: 8. Clones were read by immunoSEQ multiplex PCR, and TCRdb kept only the in-frame ones, dropping some. The sample has approximately 86,000 clones; around four fifths are singletons. The time point: blood 4 weeks post-SBRT, at nephrectomy. As for treatment: 15 Gy SBRT to primary tumor, nephrectomy 4 weeks later. The tumor was a clear cell renal cell carcinoma. Overall study findings and caveats: Top tumor clonotypes rose in blood 2 weeks post-radiation, then contracted. Without pretreatment biopsies, baseline tumor clonotype presence was undetermined.

The clonotype comes from a man aged 50-60 years with renal cell carcinoma. J is TRBJ1-1 and V is TRBV7-8; 10 positions match TRBD1. The sample consisted of blood, taken from a patient whose treatment included radiotherapy and nephrectomy. CDR3 sequence (DNA): TGTGCCAGCAGCCAAGCGGGACAGGGGTATGCTTTCTTT. It is translated as CASSQAGQGYAFF.